The sequence of this T cell receptor (beta chain) was determined in a study of resident and recirculating memory T cells in vitiligo. Stable vitiligo meant no lesion change over the previous 6 months. Anyone treated within the previous three months was excluded. The CDR3 consists of 15 residues. Germline loops: CDR1 SGHDN, CDR2 FVKESK. V gave up 6 bases and J gave up 5 bases; unmatched junction bases: 7. Generated by immunoSEQ multiplex PCR, the TCRdb table keeps only in-frame clones and is missing some. The sample shows 40,000 to 50,000 clones, nearly 95% of them seen only once. The chain combines TRBV14 with TRBJ2-1, with 10 positions matching TRBD2. The sequencing input was blood. This TCR was sampled from a male donor with vitiligo. CDR3 region: CASRHTSGAHNEQFF. CDR3 sequence (DNA): TGTGCCAGCAGACACACTAGCGGGGCCCACAATGAGCAGTTCTTC. Full variable domain (outside the CDR3, taken from reference TRBV14 and TRBJ2-1): EAGVTQFPSHSVIEKGQTVTLRCDPISGHDNLYWYRRVMGKEIKFLLHFVKESKQDESGMPNNRFLAERTGGTYSTLKVQPAELEDSGVYFCASRHTSGAHNEQFFGPGTRLTVL.